Listed here are 20 T cell receptor beta chains from one sample, sequenced in a study of tumor and adjacent non-tumor tissue in lung cancer. RNA was extracted from bulk tissue without any cell sorting. Distant lung tissue was collected more than 3 cm away from the tumor edge. The library came from three nested PCR rounds adapted from ARM-PCR protocols. Using its own MiXCR run on the multiplex PCR reads, TCRdb lists one record per CDR3 protein. The repertoire consists of approximately 120,000 distinct CDR3 sequences, with around 57% occurring once and the leading ten covering over 15%. The sequencing input was distant non-tumor lung tissue. The origin of the receptors is a man aged 55 to 69 with non-small cell lung cancer.

In this sample, this clonotype turned up many times. The chain combines TRBV20-1 with TRBJ2-1; 14 bases match TRBD2. Germline V gene lookup returns CDR1 DFQATT and CDR2 SNEGSKA (reference sequence). The ends lost 6 bases at V and 9 bases at J; junction bases unmatched: 10. The CDR3 has 15 residues. In DNA form, the CDR3 reads TGCAGTGCCCTCCCGACTAGCGGGGGGGGTGGTGAGCAGTTCTTC. Translation gives CSALPTSGGGGEQFF.

This clonotype was seen a handful of times. This may arise from a read error, as a much more abundant clone is one base away. The J gene is TRBJ1-4, the V gene TRBV10-3, with 11 nucleotides matching TRBD1. This CDR3 contains 19 residues. CDR1 is ENHRY, CDR2 SYGVKD, per germline. The CDR3 DNA reads TGTGTCATCAGTGACTTCCCGGGACAGGGGGGTGCAACTAATGAAAAACTGTTTTTT. Translated, it gives CVISDFPGQGGATNEKLFF.

This clonotype has a count of ten or more. The rearrangement links TRBV5-1 to TRBJ1-1; D perhaps matches TRBD1 (5 bases). This CDR3 is 14 amino acids long. Germline V gene sequence: CDR1 SGHRS, CDR2 YFSETQ. V was cut by 4 bases and J by 4 bases, with 14 bases left in between. In DNA form, the CDR3 reads TGCGCCAGCAGCCTCGGGGCGGGAGGCACTGAAGCTTTCTTT. Its translation: CASSLGAGGTEAFF.

This clonotype has only a few counts. The chain employs TRBV15 and TRBJ2-3, with 16 bases matching TRBD2. In germline, CDR1 is LNHNV, CDR2 YYDKDF (reference sequence). Unmatched junction bases numbered 5, after V lost 4 bases and J lost 7 bases. This CDR3 contains 16 residues. The CDR3 sequence is CATSTGLAGGPYTQYF. The CDR3 bases are TGTGCCACCAGCACGGGACTAGCGGGAGGGCCTTATACGCAGTATTTT.

The chain is built from TRBV6-5 and TRBJ2-2; no clear D gene. There are 12 residues in the CDR3. Germline V gives CDR1 MNHEY, CDR2 SVGAGI. The V and J ends lost 6 bases and 3 bases respectively, with 5 bases between them. Written as DNA, the CDR3 is TGTGCCAGCAGCCATTACACCGGGGAGCTGTTTTTT. Translation gives CASSHYTGELFF.

This clonotype was counted ten times or more. The chain recombines TRBV7-8 with TRBJ2-2; the match to TRBD1 covers 9 bases. CDR1 SGHVS and CDR2 FQNEAQ come from the germline V gene. V trimming: 5 bases; J trimming: 4 bases; junction bases outside the gene matches: 5. The CDR3 loop spans 15 amino acids. CDR3 amino acids: CASSPRDRVTGELFF. The CDR3 DNA follows: TGTGCCAGCAGCCCCCGGGACAGGGTCACCGGGGAGCTGTTTTTT.

On this clonotype: This may come from a read error, since a much larger clone is one base off. The V and J genes are TRBV7-8 and TRBJ1-6; TRBD1 is a possible D gene (5 bases). The length of the CDR3 is 14 residues. Germline CDR1 is SGHVS and CDR2 is FQNEAQ. CDR3: CDSSPDNSNSPLHF. CDR3 coding DNA: TGTGACAGCAGCCCGGACAATTCGAATTCACCCCTCCACTTT.

Concerning this clonotype: Germline is not matched at one junction end, which may reflect a read error. The J gene is TRBJ2-1, the V gene TRBV20-1, with D unclear. The CDR3 is made up of 14 amino acids. Germline CDR1 and CDR2: DFQATT and SNEGSKA (reference sequence). CDR3 DNA: TGCAGTGATAGAGACCAGCAGCCTTGGAATGAGCAGTTCTTC. Encoded protein: CSDRDQQPWNEQFF.

The chain has TRBV7-9 and TRBJ1-6; TRBD1 aligns across 7 bases. CDR3 length equals 13 residues. The germline V gene has CDR1 SEHNR and CDR2 FQNEAQ (reference sequence). Germline trimming cut 4 bases from V and 10 bases from J; bases unmatched to any gene: 4. Here the CDR3 DNA reads TGTGCCAGCAGCTCGACAGGGAAATCACCCCTCCACTTT. It specifies CASSSTGKSPLHF.

This clonotype was observed a single time. The J gene is TRBJ2-7, the V gene TRBV6-6, with TRBD2 matching over 13 bases. There are 16 residues in the CDR3. Trimming took 11 bases from V and 6 from J; bases not matched to a gene: 16. CDR1 and CDR2 from the germline V gene are MNHNY and SVGAGI (reference sequence). This chain's CDR3 is CACCYSGGLAGFEQYF. In DNA form, the CDR3 reads TGTGCCTGCTGTTACTCGGGGGGACTAGCGGGGTTCGAGCAGTACTTC.

Concerning this clonotype: Germline and junction disagree at one end, which may indicate a read error. This sequence joins TRBV12-3 or TRBV12-4 and TRBJ2-3; TRBD2 aligns across 9 bases. This CDR3 has 16 residues. For the CDR3, the DNA is TGTGCCATCACTCGCGGAGTAGCGGGAGCCTCAGATACACAGTATTTT. Its translation: CAITRGVAGASDTQYF.

As regards this clonotype: This may come from a read error, since a much larger clone is one base off. The chain recombines TRBV6-2 or TRBV6-3 with TRBJ2-7, with unresolved D. V was shortened by 2 bases and J by 4 bases, with 9 bases between the two germline ends. The length of the CDR3 is 13 residues. Germline V gene lookup returns CDR1 MNHEY and CDR2 SVGEGT. CDR3 sequence (DNA): TGTGCCAGCAGTTACCCCGCCCGGTACGAGCAGTACTTC. Its protein product is CASSYPARYEQYF.

V is TRBV7-9 and J is TRBJ1-5, with D uncertain. The germline CDR1 and CDR2 sequences are SEHNR and FQNEAQ (reference sequence). CDR3 length: 14 amino acids. CDR3 protein: CVSSYTDTNQPQHF. In DNA form, the CDR3 reads TGTGTCAGTAGCTACACCGACACTAATCAGCCCCAGCATTTT.

Remarks on this clonotype: A much larger clone differs by one base, so this may be a read error. The chain is built from TRBV4-1 and TRBJ2-5; 9 nucleotides line up with TRBD1. The CDR3 loop spans 16 amino acids. Germline CDR1 MGHRA, CDR2 YSYEKL. Here the CDR3 DNA reads TGCGTCAGCAGCCAACTACAACAGGGGGCCGGGGAGACCCAGTACTTC. Translated, it gives CVSSQLQQGAGETQYF.

Remarks on this clonotype: An end of the junction does not agree with germline; a read error may underlie this. This chain uses TRBV11-1 with TRBJ2-5, with D maybe TRBD1 (5 bases). CDR3 length: 14 amino acids. In germline, CDR1 is SGHAT, CDR2 FQDESV (reference sequence). The CDR3 spells CASSSDTYQETQNF. The CDR3 nucleotides read TGTGCCAGCAGCTCGGACACATATCAAGAGACCCAGAACTTC.

This clonotype was observed many times. The V gene is TRBV5-6, the J gene TRBJ2-3, with TRBD2 as a possible D gene (5 bases). V lost 0 bases and J lost 7, with 12 bases in between. The CDR3 has 14 amino acids. Germline V gene data show CDR1 as SGHDT and CDR2 as YYEEEE. This CDR3 reads CASSLGGEVYTQYF. CDR3 DNA: TGTGCCAGCAGCTTGGGGGGAGAGGTATATACGCAGTATTTT.

This clonotype was observed at least ten times. The chain is built from TRBV29-1 and TRBJ1-1; D is ambiguous. CDR1 is SQVTM, CDR2 ANQGSEA, per germline. This CDR3 region has 12 residues. V lost 6 bases, J lost 5 bases, and 13 bases lay in between. CDR3 coding DNA: TGCAGCGTCAATTGGATGGGAACTGAAGCTTTCTTT. Translation: CSVNWMGTEAFF.

This clonotype showed up many times. V gene TRBV6-5 combines with J gene TRBJ1-1; TRBD1 is a possible D gene (5 bases). V was clipped by 5 bases and J by 5 bases, with 15 bases between them. The CDR3 covers 14 residues. CDR1 and CDR2 from the germline V gene are MNHEY and SVGAGI. The CDR3 coding sequence is TGTGCCAGCAGTGTGATACAGGTATCTACTGAAGCTTTCTTT. Translated, it gives CASSVIQVSTEAFF.

This clonotype was recorded many times. The V gene is TRBV7-9, the J gene TRBJ2-1, with TRBD1 as a possible D gene (5 bases). The V and J ends lost 7 bases and 5 bases respectively, with 15 bases between them. CDR1 and CDR2 from the germline V gene are SEHNR and FQNEAQ (reference sequence). The CDR3 contains 14 residues. CDR3 sequence reads: CASTESGIHNEQFF. CDR3 DNA: TGTGCCAGCACTGAGTCAGGGATCCACAATGAGCAGTTCTTC. The entire variable domain, with the rest obtained from reference TRBV7-9 and TRBJ2-1, is as follows: DTGVSQNPRHKITKRGQNVTFRCDPISEHNRLYWYRQTLGQGPEFLTYFQNEAQLEKSRLLSDRFSAERPKGSFSTLEIQRTEQGDSAMYLCASTESGIHNEQFFGPGTRLTVL.

This clonotype was seen ten or more times. The rearrangement links TRBV6-5 to TRBJ1-1; TRBD1 matches at 12 bases. The CDR3 runs to 17 residues. Germline CDR1 and CDR2: MNHEY and SVGAGI. The junction had 10 bases not matched to a gene; V was cut back by 4 bases and J by 4 bases. CDR3 sequence: CASSLAGTGGARTEAFF. CDR3 bases: TGTGCCAGCAGTTTAGCGGGGACAGGGGGCGCGCGCACTGAAGCTTTCTTT.